This T cell receptor (beta chain) appears in the sequencing data of a study of cytotoxic CD8 clonotypes in ibrutinib-treated CLL. Across the whole study: Overall, 24 responses were partial and 2 complete; following median about 70 months, roughly 15 patients stayed remitted and 12 progressed.

Sequencing used immunoSEQ multiplex PCR; TCRdb keeps in-frame clones, though not all of them. The sample shows some 140,000 clones, about 80% of them seen only once. The origin of this receptor is a human donor with chronic lymphocytic leukemia. The specimen comprised PBMCs, sampled after 12 months of ibrutinib treatment.

The CDR3 sequence is CASSARDGYEQYF. The CDR3 DNA reads TGTGCCAGCAGTGCCCGGGACGGATACGAGCAGTACTTC. The rearrangement uses TRBV6-1 and TRBJ2-7; D could derive from TRBD1 or TRBD2 (5 bases each). V shed 4 bases and J shed 4 bases, with 11 bases lying between them. CDR1 and CDR2 from the germline V gene are MNHNS and SASEGT. The CDR3 runs to 13 residues.